Detailed here is one T cell receptor beta chain. Sequencing used immunoSEQ multiplex PCR; TCRdb keeps in-frame clones, though not all of them. The sample has roughly 72,000 clones, 90% to 95% seen once. The sample belongs to a study of T cell changes during pregnancy in multiple sclerosis. The CDR3 consists of 14 residues. The germline CDR1 and CDR2 sequences are SGDLS and YYNGEE. The V and J ends lost 0 bases and 5 bases respectively, with 11 bases between them. This chain joins TRBV9 and TRBJ2-5; D may be TRBD2 (7 bases). This TCR derives from a female donor with multiple sclerosis, enrolled in a pregnancy study. This material consisted of CD4+ T cells from peripheral blood mononuclear cells, taken before pregnancy. The CDR3 bases are TGTGCCAGCAGCGTAGAGGGGGGGCTGGAGACCCAGTACTTC. This encodes CASSVEGGLETQYF.